These 25 T cell receptor beta chains were all obtained from the same sample, sequenced in a study of identical twins. TCRdb re-analysed the 5' RACE reads in MiXCR, keeping a single row per CDR3 protein. The sample has 1.5 million to 2 million distinct CDR3 sequences, under 35% seen once. The specimen was cord blood. The origin of the receptors is a newborn girl in good health.

This chain uses TRBV20-1 with TRBJ2-7, with D maybe TRBD2 (5 bases). V was trimmed by 1 base and J by 2 bases, leaving 9 bases between them. The V gene's germline CDR1 is DFQATT and CDR2 SNEGSKA (reference sequence). This CDR3 region has 13 residues. The DNA for the CDR3 is TGCAGTGCTAGAGTTAGGAGGACCTACGAGCAGTACTTC. Translation: CSARVRRTYEQYF.

Notes on this clonotype: At one boundary the junction diverges from the germline segment, which might be a read error. The genes are TRBV10-3 and TRBJ2-1; D is possibly TRBD2 (6 bases). There are 18 residues in the CDR3. CDR1 and CDR2 (germline): ENHRY, SYGVKD. DNA of the CDR3: TGTGCCATCAGTTCGGCGGGAAGGGGCCACCAACCTTACAATGGGCAGTTCTTC. It is translated as CAISSAGRGHQPYNGQFF.

The gene calls are TRBV25-1 and TRBJ1-5; no clear D gene. Looked up from germline, CDR1 is MGHDK and CDR2 is SYGVNS. Trimming took 8 bases from V and 4 from J, leaving 9 bases between them. CDR3 size: 12 residues. The CDR3: CASHPPNQPQHF. The CDR3 DNA is TGTGCCAGCCACCCTCCGAATCAGCCCCAGCATTTT.

The chain combines TRBV7-9 with TRBJ2-7; TRBD2 is a possible D gene (6 bases). CDR3 length equals 16 residues. The V gene's germline CDR1 is SEHNR and CDR2 FQNEAQ (reference sequence). The germline V and J ends were trimmed by 4 bases and 2 bases, with 18 bases remaining between them. This CDR3 is CASSSLRAGRTYEQYF. The CDR3 DNA is TGTGCCAGCAGCTCTTTAAGGGCAGGGAGGACCTACGAGCAGTACTTC.

This clonotype showed up just a few times. The genes are TRBV11-2 and TRBJ1-2; D ambiguous. Trimming pared 5 bases from V and 5 bases from J, leaving 12 bases between. The CDR3 runs to 13 residues. Germline CDR1 reads SGHAT; CDR2 reads FQNNGV. The DNA for the CDR3 is TGTGCCAGCAGCACCTTACGGGATTATGGCTACACCTTC. Its translation is CASSTLRDYGYTF.

This rearrangement joins TRBV12-3 or TRBV12-4 to TRBJ2-1; tentative D call: TRBD2 (6 bases). The V and J ends lost 3 bases and 4 bases respectively, with 13 bases between them. CDR3 length equals 15 residues. The DNA of the CDR3 is TGTGCCAGCAGTTTCGACGGGAGACCTTACAATGAGCAGTTCTTC. As protein: CASSFDGRPYNEQFF.

This chain connects TRBV5-1 to TRBJ1-2; unclear D gene. Trimming cost V 2 bases and J 5 bases, with 16 bases left between them. CDR3 size: 15 residues. Germline V CDR1 and CDR2: SGHRS, YFSETQ. The chain's CDR3 is CASSLTDGTIYGYTF. The CDR3 nucleotides are TGCGCCAGCAGCTTAACGGACGGCACCATTTATGGCTACACCTTC.

To note about this clonotype: A much larger clone differs by one base, so this may be a read error. The rearrangement links TRBV28 to TRBJ2-7; 7 positions match TRBD1. Losses at the gene ends were 7 bases for V and 2 bases for J; bases not matched to a gene: 8. The CDR3 contains 14 residues. Germline V CDR1 and CDR2: MDHEN, SYDVKM. For the CDR3, the DNA is TGTGCCAGCAACCCTTCAGGGGGTACCTACGAGCAGTACTTC. Its translation: CASNPSGGTYEQYF.

J is TRBJ2-7 and V is TRBV29-1; D possibly corresponds to TRBD2 (6 bases). The germline V and J ends were trimmed by 4 bases and 2 bases, with 18 bases remaining between them. Germline CDR1 SQVTM, CDR2 ANQGSEA. This CDR3 has 15 amino acids. CDR3 sequence: CSVVTAGTGAYEQYF. For the CDR3, the DNA is TGCAGCGTTGTTACGGCGGGGACGGGGGCCTACGAGCAGTACTTC.

This chain joins TRBV6-1 and TRBJ2-3, with 9 bases identical to TRBD1. J gave up 5 bases and V 8 bases, and 8 bases lay outside the gene matches. Germline values: CDR1 MNHNS, CDR2 SASEGT. CDR3 size: 14 residues. CDR3 residues: CASRDRVHQDTQYF. The DNA for the CDR3 is TGTGCCAGCCGGGACAGGGTCCATCAAGATACGCAGTATTTT.

This clonotype was counted many times. The V call is TRBV6-2 or TRBV6-3, the J call TRBJ2-3; D possibly corresponds to TRBD2 (6 bases). Trimming shortened V by 0 bases and J by 3 bases, and 7 bases separated the two germline ends. Germline CDR1 is MNHEY and CDR2 is SVGEGT. CDR3 length: 14 amino acids. CDR3 sequence reads: CASSYSLATDTQYF. CDR3 coding DNA: TGTGCCAGCAGTTACTCGCTAGCGACAGATACGCAGTATTTT.

The gene calls are TRBV4-2 and TRBJ1-2; 7 bases map to TRBD1. The trim removed 0 bases at V and 4 bases at J, leaving 11 bases unmatched. CDR1 LGHNA and CDR2 YNFKEQ come from the germline V gene. This CDR3 comprises 17 residues. The CDR3, as DNA: TGTGCCAGCAGCCAAGATAGTACAAGACAGGGAGGCTATGGCTACACCTTC. Translated: CASSQDSTRQGGYGYTF.

This sequence joins TRBV10-3 and TRBJ1-5; maybe TRBD1 (5 bases). V lost 4 bases to trimming and J lost 5 bases, with 12 bases between them. This CDR3 contains 14 residues. In germline, CDR1 is ENHRY, CDR2 SYGVKD. In DNA, the CDR3 is TGTGCCATCAGTGCCCAGGGAGGGTATCAGCCCCAGCATTTT. Protein product: CAISAQGGYQPQHF.

This clonotype has just a few counts. The J gene is TRBJ2-1, the V gene TRBV18; 8 bases line up with TRBD2. This CDR3 is 16 amino acids long. In germline, CDR1 is KGHSH, CDR2 LQKENI. The J segment lost 2 bases and the V segment lost 6 bases, leaving 9 bases of the junction unmatched. The DNA for the CDR3 is TGTGCCAGCTCCCCAAACCCAGCGGGAGCCTACAATGAGCAGTTCTTC. Residues: CASSPNPAGAYNEQFF.

This clonotype was picked up one time. The J gene is TRBJ2-2, the V gene TRBV10-3; possibly TRBD1 for D (7 bases). CDR1 is ENHRY, CDR2 SYGVKD, per germline. V gave up 2 bases and J gave up 6 bases, with 16 bases separating them. CDR3 length: 16 residues. Here the CDR3 DNA reads TGTGCCATCAGTGAGATGGCAGGGGGGCAGGCCGGGGAGCTGTTTTTT. Its protein product is CAISEMAGGQAGELFF.

The rearrangement joins TRBV15 to TRBJ1-1, with TRBD1 as a possible D gene (6 bases). CDR1 is LNHNV, CDR2 YYDKDF, per germline (reference sequence). This CDR3 region has 14 residues. V dropped 3 bases and J dropped 1 base, with 9 bases sitting between them. The CDR3: CATSRDSGNTEAFF. In nucleotides, the CDR3 is TGTGCCACCAGCAGGGACAGTGGGAACACTGAAGCTTTCTTT.

The rearrangement links TRBV20-1 to TRBJ2-1; no firm D call. The V end lost 5 bases, the J end lost 7 bases, and 9 bases lay between the germline ends. CDR3 length: 11 residues. The V gene's germline CDR1 is DFQATT and CDR2 SNEGSKA (reference sequence). This CDR3 reads CSAPPRNEQFF. CDR3 DNA sequence: TGCAGTGCTCCCCCTCGTAATGAGCAGTTCTTC.

This clonotype was found a few times. The V call is TRBV20-1, the J call TRBJ1-2; 7 nucleotides agree with TRBD1. Germline V lookup: CDR1 DFQATT, CDR2 SNEGSKA (reference sequence). CDR3 length equals 13 residues. The ends lost 7 bases at V and 5 bases at J; junction bases unmatched: 10. This chain's CDR3 is CSVIQGREYGYTF. The CDR3 nucleotides are TGCAGTGTAATACAGGGGAGGGAATATGGCTACACCTTC.

J is TRBJ1-2 and V is TRBV4-2; unclear D gene. There are 15 residues in the CDR3. V was trimmed by 0 bases and J by 4 bases, leaving 12 bases between them. Germline CDR1 reads LGHNA; CDR2 reads YNFKEQ. CDR3 coding DNA: TGTGCCAGCAGCCAAGAGGCGTTAAGCCCCTATGGCTACACCTTC. Protein: CASSQEALSPYGYTF.

The V call is TRBV4-2, the J call TRBJ1-2; TRBD1 might be the D (5 bases). The CDR3 is 15 residues long. The germline V gene encodes CDR1 LGHNA and CDR2 YNFKEQ. Between the trimmed V and J ends, which lost 0 bases and 4 bases, there was a span of 12 bases. As DNA, the CDR3 is TGTGCCAGCAGCCAAGATCAGGGCACTTCCTATGGCTACACCTTC. It codes for CASSQDQGTSYGYTF.

This sequence joins TRBV20-1 and TRBJ1-5; D not resolved. CDR3 length equals 14 residues. Trimming removed 3 bases at V and 0 bases at J, with 9 bases between. Germline CDR1 DFQATT, CDR2 SNEGSKA (reference sequence). CDR3 sequence (DNA): TGCAGTGCTAGGGAAGGAAATAGCAATCAGCCCCAGCATTTT. It is translated as CSAREGNSNQPQHF.

There are a few counts of this clonotype. The chain employs TRBV28 and TRBJ2-5; D may be TRBD2 (6 bases). Trimming removed 5 bases at V and 11 bases at J, with 21 bases between. This CDR3 region has 14 residues. Germline CDR1 reads MDHEN; CDR2 reads SYDVKM. CDR3 protein: CASSPTSFLPEQYF. The CDR3 coding sequence is TGTGCCAGCAGTCCGACTAGTTTTCTACCTGAGCAGTACTTC.

This clonotype was found a few times. The rearrangement links TRBV29-1 to TRBJ1-1, with a weak D call TRBD1 (6 bases). Trimming left V 7 bases short and J 0 bases short, with 18 bases between. The germline CDR1 and CDR2 sequences are SQVTM and ANQGSEA. The CDR3 has 15 residues. The CDR3 here is CSAVPTGKMNTEAFF. DNA of the CDR3: TGCAGCGCCGTACCTACAGGGAAGATGAACACTGAAGCTTTCTTT.

The gene calls are TRBV6-1 and TRBJ1-1; D unresolved. CDR1 is MNHNS and CDR2 is SASEGT in the germline V gene. CDR3 length: 15 residues. Trimming stripped 2 bases from V and 5 bases from J, with 15 bases between. As DNA, the CDR3 is TGTGCCAGCAGTGAATCTCCCGGGGTGTGGACTGAAGCTTTCTTT. Amino acids: CASSESPGVWTEAFF.

The table lists this clonotype with a few counts. The chain combines TRBV28 with TRBJ2-7; 7 nucleotides align to TRBD1. The germline CDR1 and CDR2 sequences are MDHEN and SYDVKM. This CDR3 has 17 amino acids. Losses at the gene ends were 5 bases for V and 0 bases for J; bases not matched to a gene: 13. The CDR3 spells CASSLYLGTVLSYEQYF. The DNA for the CDR3 is TGTGCCAGCAGTCTTTACCTGGGGACAGTCCTCTCCTACGAGCAGTACTTC.